Each of the 32 T cell receptor beta chains below was sequenced from the same sample in a study of blood T cell repertoires in COVID-19. Data came from immunoSEQ multiplex PCR; TCRdb stores just in-frame clones and leaves some out. The sample includes about 130,000 clones, about 88% of them seen just once. Source material: peripheral blood. These receptors all stem from a woman aged 80 or over with acute or convalescent COVID-19.

In its sample, this clone was seen a few times. The CDR3 bases are TGTGCCAGCTCACCACAGGGGCGCAAGGAGACCCAGTACTTC. This gives the protein CASSPQGRKETQYF. This sequence joins TRBV18 and TRBJ2-5; perhaps TRBD1 as D (5 bases). The CDR3 is 14 residues long. Germline values: CDR1 KGHSH, CDR2 LQKENI. V lost 1 base to trimming and J lost 5 bases, with 11 bases between them.

The J gene is TRBJ1-4, the V gene TRBV6-1; D is possibly TRBD1 (5 bases). In germline, CDR1 is MNHNS, CDR2 SASEGT. CDR3 length: 13 amino acids. V lost 2 bases and J lost 12, with 13 bases in between. This CDR3 reads CASSEYRQGQLFF. The CDR3 DNA reads as TGTGCCAGCAGTGAATATAGGCAGGGTCAACTGTTTTTT.

V and J are TRBV28 and TRBJ1-5, with D maybe TRBD1 (5 bases). V lost 7 bases, J lost 5 bases, and 18 bases lay in between. This CDR3 is 15 amino acids long. Germline V CDR1 and CDR2: MDHEN, SYDVKM. Written as DNA, the CDR3 is TGTGCCAGCACACCCCCGGGGGGGTTCTATCAGCCCCAGCATTTT. Translated: CASTPPGGFYQPQHF.

This clone was seen more than once but under ten times. The gene calls are TRBV6-4 and TRBJ2-7; D may be TRBD2 (5 bases). Looked up from germline, CDR1 is MRHNA and CDR2 is SNTAGT. This CDR3 comprises 17 residues. Trimming cost V 3 bases and J 5 bases, with 23 bases left between them. CDR3 amino acids: CASSDIRLTIAVDEQYF. CDR3 sequence (DNA): TGTGCCAGCAGTGATATCCGCCTGACTATTGCTGTGGACGAGCAGTACTTC.

The chain recombines TRBV24-1 with TRBJ1-5; no clear D gene. This CDR3 region has 14 residues. The V end lost 0 bases, the J end lost 4 bases, and 6 bases lay between the germline ends. CDR1 is KGHDR and CDR2 is SFDVKD in the germline V gene. For the CDR3, the DNA is TGTGCCACCAGTGATTTGCACAGTAATCAGCCCCAGCATTTT. Its translation: CATSDLHSNQPQHF.

V and J are TRBV28 and TRBJ1-3; 9 bases are shared with TRBD1. The V segment lost 4 bases and the J segment 2 bases; nucleotides outside the gene matches: 9. Germline V CDR1 and CDR2: MDHEN, SYDVKM. The CDR3 has 17 residues. The CDR3 here is CASSSPTYRGPGNTIYF. The CDR3 DNA sequence: TGTGCCAGCAGTTCCCCAACCTACAGGGGGCCTGGAAACACCATATATTTT.

The rearrangement links TRBV27 to TRBJ2-6, with unresolved D. Trimming took 3 bases from V and 2 from J, leaving 8 bases between them. The CDR3 extends over 15 amino acids. CDR1 and CDR2 from the germline V gene are MNHEY and SMNVEV (reference sequence). CDR3 amino acids: CASSFSVTGANVLTF. The CDR3 DNA is TGTGCCAGCAGTTTCTCCGTAACTGGGGCCAACGTCCTGACTTTC.

V and J are TRBV29-1 and TRBJ1-2; D is ambiguous. The CDR3 covers 13 residues. The germline gives CDR1 SQVTM, CDR2 ANQGSEA. Trimming took off 8 bases at V and 6 bases at J, with 19 bases between the two ends. The CDR3, as DNA: TGCAGCATCCTTACGCCGACAAGTAATGGCTACACCTTC. Its translation: CSILTPTSNGYTF.

This chain connects TRBV11-3 to TRBJ2-7, with D tentatively TRBD2 (6 bases). V was shortened by 2 bases and J by 3 bases, with 11 bases between the two germline ends. This CDR3 spans 14 amino acids. Looked up from germline, CDR1 is SGHNT and CDR2 is YENEEA. The CDR3 DNA reads TGTGCCAGCAGCTTAACGGGACTCATCTACGAGCAGTACTTC. This encodes CASSLTGLIYEQYF.

This clone occurred once. The V gene is TRBV9, the J gene TRBJ1-2; 7 bases agree with TRBD1. Germline loops: CDR1 SGDLS, CDR2 YYNGEE. The CDR3 has 15 residues. V lost 0 bases, J lost 3 bases, and 5 bases stayed unmatched. The DNA of the CDR3 is TGTGCCAGCAGCGTAGATGGCAGGGGGTACTATGGCTACACCTTC. Translation: CASSVDGRGYYGYTF. The entire variable domain, with the rest obtained from reference TRBV9 and TRBJ1-2, is as follows: DSGVTQTPKHLITATGQRVTLRCSPRSGDLSVYWYQQSLDQGLQFLIQYYNGEERAKGNILERFSAQQFPDLHSELNLSSLELGDSALYFCASSVDGRGYYGYTFGSGTRLTVV.

The chain carries TRBV7-9 and TRBJ1-2; TRBD1 aligns across 10 bases. Trimming took 5 bases from V and 2 from J; bases not matched to a gene: 5. The CDR3 length is 15 residues. From germline, CDR1 is SEHNR and CDR2 FQNEAQ (reference sequence). CDR3 in DNA: TGTGCCAGCAGCCCTGGGGGACAGGGGAACTATGGCTACACCTTC. Translated: CASSPGGQGNYGYTF.

Only a few counts were recorded for this clone. The chain employs TRBV4-2 and TRBJ2-1; TRBD2 aligns across 9 bases. From germline, CDR1 is LGHNA and CDR2 YNFKEQ. The CDR3 is made up of 16 amino acids. The V segment lost 1 base and the J segment 2 bases; nucleotides outside the gene matches: 3. Here the CDR3 reads CASSQVASGAYNEQFF. CDR3 DNA sequence: TGTGCCAGCAGCCAAGTGGCTAGCGGGGCCTACAATGAGCAGTTCTTC.

CDR3 in DNA: TGTGCCAGCCGTTTAGGGGTAGCTAGCACAGATACGCAGTATTTT. Translating it yields CASRLGVASTDTQYF. The rearrangement joins TRBV13 to TRBJ2-3, with a possible D match to TRBD1 (5 bases). Trimming shortened V by 8 bases and J by 0 bases, and 15 bases separated the two germline ends. Germline CDR1 and CDR2: PRHDT and FYEKMQ (reference sequence). The CDR3 sequence is 15 residues long.

This clone came up a few times. The rearrangement uses TRBV10-1 and TRBJ1-5, with 10 bases fitting TRBD1. The CDR3 runs 14 residues. V trimming: 4 bases; J trimming: 4 bases; junction bases outside the gene matches: 1. The germline V gene has CDR1 WNHNN and CDR2 SYGVQD (reference sequence). CDR3 amino acids: CASSGQGANQPQHF. The CDR3 DNA reads TGCGCCAGCAGTGGACAGGGGGCTAATCAGCCCCAGCATTTT.

The rearrangement uses TRBV4-2 and TRBJ2-7, with 7 bases that match TRBD1. The CDR3 sequence is 15 residues long. The V segment lost 4 bases and the J segment 2 bases; nucleotides outside the gene matches: 8. Looked up from germline, CDR1 is LGHNA and CDR2 is YNFKEQ. CDR3 protein: CASSLYRGAAYEQYF. CDR3 bases: TGTGCCAGCAGCCTTTACAGGGGAGCGGCCTACGAGCAGTACTTC.

The chain uses TRBV7-3 and TRBJ1-5; D remains ambiguous. The CDR3 runs to 13 residues. The V end lost 5 bases, the J end lost 0 bases, and 5 bases lay between the germline ends. CDR1 SGHTA and CDR2 FQGTGA come from the germline V gene. The CDR3 nucleotides read TGTGCCAGCAGCACCTATAGCAATCAGCCCCAGCATTTT. The encoded protein is CASSTYSNQPQHF.

The J gene is TRBJ2-3, the V gene TRBV3-1 (or the pseudogene TRBV3-2); 8 bases match TRBD2. CDR3 length: 15 amino acids. The V gene's germline CDR1 is LGHDT and CDR2 YNNKEL (reference sequence). J lost 3 bases, V lost 3 bases, and 5 bases had no gene match. The CDR3 reads CASSQSGGLTDTQYF. DNA of the CDR3: TGTGCCAGCAGCCAGTCGGGGGGGCTAACAGATACGCAGTATTTT.

The chain has TRBV4-2 and TRBJ2-7; 8 bases line up with TRBD1. The CDR3 extends over 15 amino acids. The germline CDR1 and CDR2 sequences are LGHNA and YNFKEQ. V dropped 1 base and J dropped 2; count of bases not matched to a gene: 4. CDR3 DNA: TGTGCCAGCAGCCAAGTCGGACAGGGCGCCTACGAGCAGTACTTC. This translates into CASSQVGQGAYEQYF.

The chain joins TRBV19 to TRBJ1-6, with 8 bases lining up with TRBD1. J was trimmed by 4 bases and V by 6 bases; bases with no gene match: 2. This CDR3 has 14 residues. The germline V gene encodes CDR1 LNHDA and CDR2 SQIVND (reference sequence). The CDR3 DNA is TGTGCCAGTAGCGGACAGGGTTATAATTCACCCCTCCACTTT. Protein sequence: CASSGQGYNSPLHF.

This sequence joins TRBV4-1 and TRBJ2-7; weak D call: TRBD1 (5 bases). The germline V gene encodes CDR1 MGHRA and CDR2 YSYEKL. V dropped 0 bases and J dropped 2 bases, with 14 bases sitting between them. The CDR3 is 16 residues long. The chain's CDR3 is CASSQDQGLSTYEQYF. The CDR3 DNA sequence: TGCGCCAGCAGCCAAGATCAGGGTCTTTCCACCTACGAGCAGTACTTC.

CDR3 sequence reads: CASSLWQVIPNEKLFF. The DNA for the CDR3 is TGTGCCAGCAGTTTGTGGCAGGTCATCCCTAATGAAAAACTGTTTTTT. The rearrangement uses TRBV28 and TRBJ1-4, with D uncertain. V lost 3 bases, J lost 3 bases, and 14 bases lay in between. Germline loops: CDR1 MDHEN, CDR2 SYDVKM. The CDR3 length is 16 residues.

The chain combines TRBV5-1 with TRBJ2-7; 7 bases fit TRBD1. The V and J ends lost 5 bases and 3 bases, in that order; junction bases with no gene match: 5. Germline V gene data show CDR1 as SGHRS and CDR2 as YFSETQ. The CDR3 runs to 13 residues. This CDR3 reads CASSWDSYYEQYF. CDR3 in DNA: TGCGCCAGCAGTTGGGACAGCTACTACGAGCAGTACTTC. The full variable domain, with the rest looked up from reference TRBV5-1 and TRBJ2-7, is KAGVTQTPRYLIKTRGQQVTLSCSPISGHRSVSWYQQTPGQGLQFLFEYFSETQRNKGNFPGRFSGRQFSNSRSEMNVSTLELGDSALYLCASSWDSYYEQYFGPGTRLTVT.

V and J are TRBV4-1 and TRBJ1-5; D possibly corresponds to TRBD1 (6 bases). Trimming stripped 3 bases from V and 5 bases from J, with 11 bases between. Germline lookup yields CDR1 MGHRA and CDR2 YSYEKL. The CDR3 runs to 14 residues. CDR3 in DNA: TGCGCCAGCAGCCACCGGGACATGTATCAGCCCCAGCATTTT. This codes for CASSHRDMYQPQHF.

CDR3 protein: CSVEEARPLDSNQPQHF. The CDR3 DNA is TGCAGCGTTGAAGAGGCCAGGCCTTTAGACAGCAATCAGCCCCAGCATTTT. J is TRBJ1-5 and V is TRBV29-1; D ambiguous. There are 17 residues in the CDR3. V was pared by 0 bases and J by 1 base, with 16 bases between. Per the germline V gene, CDR1 is SQVTM and CDR2 is ANQGSEA. The full variable domain, rest sourced from reference TRBV29-1 and TRBJ1-5, is SAVISQKPSRDICQRGTSLTIQCQVDSQVTMMFWYRQQPGQSLTLIATANQGSEATYESGFVIDKFPISRPNLTFSTLTVSNMSPEDSSIYLCSVEEARPLDSNQPQHFGDGTRLSIL.

This clone was observed a few times. The rearrangement uses TRBV7-3 and TRBJ1-6; D possibly corresponds to TRBD1 (5 bases). Germline V gene data show CDR1 as SGHTA and CDR2 as FQGTGA. The CDR3 loop spans 15 amino acids. V dropped 5 bases and J dropped 5 bases, with 13 bases sitting between them. The CDR3 protein is CASSAQGGNNSPLHF. The CDR3 DNA reads TGTGCCAGCAGCGCTCAGGGAGGGAATAATTCACCCCTCCACTTT.

The chain links TRBV6-1 to TRBJ1-5; the D is unclear. Trimming stripped 3 bases from V and 0 bases from J, with 9 bases between. The CDR3 length is 15 residues. Germline CDR1 and CDR2: MNHNS and SASEGT. Here the CDR3 reads CASSEQVRSNQPQHF. The DNA of the CDR3 is TGTGCCAGCAGTGAGCAGGTCCGTAGCAATCAGCCCCAGCATTTT.

This sequence joins TRBV19 and TRBJ1-1; 7 bases map to TRBD1. The CDR3 runs to 16 residues. Germline values: CDR1 LNHDA, CDR2 SQIVND (reference sequence). Trimming took 2 bases from V and 5 from J; bases not matched to a gene: 11. CDR3 in amino acids: CASSISPTGEWTEAFF. In DNA form, the CDR3 reads TGTGCCAGTAGTATAAGCCCCACAGGGGAGTGGACTGAAGCTTTCTTT.

The CDR3 spells CSANEGGATEAFF. For the CDR3, the DNA is TGCAGCGCTAACGAAGGGGGGGCCACTGAAGCTTTCTTT. The chain recombines TRBV29-1 with TRBJ1-1; maybe TRBD1 (6 bases). CDR1 SQVTM and CDR2 ANQGSEA come from the germline V gene. This CDR3 contains 13 residues. The V end was cut by 7 bases, the J end by 4 bases, with 16 bases between.

V gene TRBV10-2 combines with J gene TRBJ1-3, with 9 bases fitting TRBD1. The germline gives CDR1 WSHSY, CDR2 SAAADI. With V trimmed by 8 bases and J by 2 bases, 7 bases remained unmatched. The CDR3 spans 15 residues. CDR3 nucleotide sequence: TGCGCCAGCCGTAGGACAGGGGACCCTGGAAACACCATATATTTT. Protein sequence: CASRRTGDPGNTIYF.

This clone occurred once. The chain joins TRBV6-2 or TRBV6-3 to TRBJ2-6; 9 bases agree with TRBD1. There are 17 residues in the CDR3. Germline CDR1 reads MNHEY; CDR2 reads SVGEGT. The V gene end was trimmed by 3 bases and the J gene end by 0 bases; junction bases not matched to a gene: 3. The CDR3 bases are TGTGCCAGCAGTTATAGACAGGGGGACTCTGGGGCCAACGTCCTGACTTTC. It specifies CASSYRQGDSGANVLTF.

The gene calls are TRBV2 and TRBJ1-2, with D uncertain. The CDR3 spans 13 residues. In germline, CDR1 is SNHLY, CDR2 FYNNEI. Trimming stripped 1 base from V and 6 bases from J, with 9 bases between. CDR3 sequence: CASSEGGLNGYTF. The CDR3 nucleotides read TGTGCCAGCAGTGAAGGAGGCTTGAATGGCTACACCTTC.

V is TRBV30 and J is TRBJ1-1, with a possible D match to TRBD1 (5 bases). CDR3 length equals 13 residues. V was shortened by 2 bases and J by 7 bases, with 14 bases between the two germline ends. CDR1 is GTSNPN, CDR2 SVGIG, per germline (reference sequence). The CDR3 is CAWSLNLGLEAFF. The CDR3 DNA sequence: TGTGCCTGGAGTCTAAACTTGGGACTTGAAGCTTTCTTT.